This entry features one T cell receptor (beta chain) sequence. Its specificity is not known. These data come from a study of cytomegalovirus exposure and HLA in healthy donors. Findings and caveats of the study: Immune exposure was documented only through CMV serostatus. Prior analysis indicated that the majority of TCR beta V segments exhibited productivity approximately 87% or approximately 30% of the time. Analyzed later, association rates of TCRs varied across HLA loci, with DRB1 most and HLA-C fewest.

Vbeta (60) and Jbeta (13) primers were used in the PCR. The method was immunoSEQ multiplex PCR; TCRdb's version includes in-frame clones alone and lacks a portion of them. The sample consists of around 100,000 clones, under 85% of them appearing once. Sequences were obtained from PBMCs. This TCR was recovered from a man younger than 40 in good health and CMV-seropositive.

Here the CDR3 reads CASSKTGGLILSLHF. The CDR3 coding sequence is TGTGCCAGCAGTAAGACAGGGGGGTTAATTCTATCCCTCCACTTT. The rearrangement uses TRBV28 and TRBJ1-6; 9 positions match TRBD1. Germline-derived CDR1 and CDR2 are MDHEN and SYDVKM. The CDR3 runs to 15 residues. The V segment lost 5 bases and the J segment 14 bases; nucleotides outside the gene matches: 13.